This T cell receptor (beta chain) was documented in a study of T cell changes during pregnancy in multiple sclerosis (dated by TCRdb to about 2019). Study-level background: The study looked at changes in the T cell repertoire across pregnancy in women with multiple sclerosis.

Of note for this clone: It has no known antigen specificity. Base qualities are not provided; no much larger clone lies one nucleotide away.

Libraries were prepared through the immunoSEQ multiplex PCR assay. This is the immuneACCESS table as TCRdb keeps it, with only in-frame sequences that have V and J called. A part of the clones is gone; compared with another copy, unresolved V genes explain less than half, and the rest is unexplained. Here the sample has about 24,000 clones; 85% to 90% occur a single time. The ten largest account for roughly 1% of the sample. This clonotype originated in a female donor in good health, enrolled as a control in a pregnancy study. The sequenced sample was CD4+ T cells from peripheral blood mononuclear cells, obtained in the second trimester of pregnancy.

The CDR3 has the sequence CASSVLGGDEQYF. Here is the DNA: TGTGCCAGTAGTGTATTAGGAGGGGACGAGCAGTACTTC. The V and J genes are TRBV19 and TRBJ2-7; TRBD2 is a weak D gene call, 6 bases matching. Including the terminal cysteine and phenylalanine, the CDR3 comprises 13 residues. CDR3 DNA only is kept here, 39 bases in frame from base 1. CDR1 LNHDA and CDR2 SQIVND are derived from the germline V gene (reference sequence). The V and J ends are trimmed by 5 bases and 5 bases, leaving 13 bases between them.